This TCR beta chain emerged from a study of blood T cell repertoires in COVID-19. Across the study: Samples came from the United States, Italy and Spain, spanning acute and convalescent COVID-19. T cells, B-cell-depleted T cells, or PBMCs supplied cDNA or gDNA.

Per the germline V gene, CDR1 is SGHTA and CDR2 is FQGNSA. Unmatched junction bases numbered 5, after V lost 0 bases and J lost 8 bases. The CDR3 loop spans 15 amino acids. Original data processing: For nucleated cells, counts were estimated from reference gene primer amplification. Assay: immunoSEQ multiplex PCR; the TCRdb copy retains only in-frame clones and omits some. From that table come the V and J calls and clone size; the DNA was used to work out D and trimming. The table includes some 210,000 clones, about 86% detected once. The chain links TRBV7-2 to TRBJ2-2; 8 bases fit TRBD2. The sequence derives from a man aged 45-60 years with active or convalescent COVID-19. The sequenced sample consisted of peripheral blood. CDR3 residues: CASSLAGLASGELFF. CDR3 nucleotides: TGTGCCAGCAGCTTAGCAGGACTAGCATCGGGGGAGCTGTTTTTT.